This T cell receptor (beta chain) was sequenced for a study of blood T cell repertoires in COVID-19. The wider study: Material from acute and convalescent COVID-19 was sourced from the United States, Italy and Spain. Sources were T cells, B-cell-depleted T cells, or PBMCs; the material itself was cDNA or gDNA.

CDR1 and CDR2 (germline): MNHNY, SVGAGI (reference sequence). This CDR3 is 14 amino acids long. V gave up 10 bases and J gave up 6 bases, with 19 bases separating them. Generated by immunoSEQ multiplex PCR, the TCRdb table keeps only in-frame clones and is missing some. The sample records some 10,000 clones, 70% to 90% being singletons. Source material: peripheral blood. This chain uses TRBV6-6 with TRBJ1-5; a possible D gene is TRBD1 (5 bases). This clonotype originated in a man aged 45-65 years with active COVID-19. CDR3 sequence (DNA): TGTGCCACCGTCTCATCGGGGGGAGCTCAGCCCCAGCATTTT. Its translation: CATVSSGGAQPQHF.